This TCR beta chain comes out of a study of control samples from healthy donors and cancer patients. The CDR3 runs 12 residues. Germline V gene sequence: CDR1 PRHDT, CDR2 FYEKMQ (reference sequence). V was trimmed by 5 bases and J by 8 bases, leaving 12 bases between them. The table came from immunoSEQ multiplex PCR; TCRdb's copy has only in-frame clones and leaves some out. Found here are about 130,000 clones, just under 95% of them singletons; the top ten hold 11% to 15%. The material sequenced was PBMCs. The receptor's source is a man in his 60s with colorectal cancer. V usage is TRBV13 and J usage is TRBJ1-2; no clear D. CDR3 loop: CASSLNDSGYTF. The CDR3 coding sequence is TGTGCCAGCAGCCTAAATGACTCGGGCTACACCTTC.